This T cell receptor beta chain was recovered during a study of response to subunit inactivated influenza vaccine. Findings and caveats of the study: T cells newly recruited by each seasonal influenza vaccination are few, the authors suggested.

This clonotype was picked up a small number of times. Antigen unknown. V was shortened by 1 base and J by 2 bases, with 12 bases between the two germline ends. There are 15 residues in the CDR3. Germline V lookup: CDR1 SGHTA, CDR2 FQGNSA. One entry per CDR3 protein results from TCRdb running MiXCR on the RT-PCR reads. The profile covers 860,000 or so distinct CDR3 sequences, with about 20% appearing a single time and more than 8.5% taken by the ten largest. The V gene is TRBV7-2, the J gene TRBJ2-7; D possibly corresponds to TRBD1 (5 bases). The specimen was PBMCs from blood, collected roughly 5 days after vaccination. This clonotype originated in a man aged 50 to 60 who received an inactivated influenza vaccine. CDR3 nucleotides: TGTGCCAGCAGCTTAGTTGGGGCCCTGACCTACGAGCAGTACTTC. Encoded protein: CASSLVGALTYEQYF. Supplemented by reference TRBV7-2 and TRBJ2-7, the full variable domain reads GAGVSQSPSNKVTEKGKDVELRCDPISGHTALYWYRQSLGQGLEFLIYFQGNSAPDKSGLPSDRFSAERTGGSVSTLTIQRTQQEDSAVYLCASSLVGALTYEQYFGPGTRLTVT.